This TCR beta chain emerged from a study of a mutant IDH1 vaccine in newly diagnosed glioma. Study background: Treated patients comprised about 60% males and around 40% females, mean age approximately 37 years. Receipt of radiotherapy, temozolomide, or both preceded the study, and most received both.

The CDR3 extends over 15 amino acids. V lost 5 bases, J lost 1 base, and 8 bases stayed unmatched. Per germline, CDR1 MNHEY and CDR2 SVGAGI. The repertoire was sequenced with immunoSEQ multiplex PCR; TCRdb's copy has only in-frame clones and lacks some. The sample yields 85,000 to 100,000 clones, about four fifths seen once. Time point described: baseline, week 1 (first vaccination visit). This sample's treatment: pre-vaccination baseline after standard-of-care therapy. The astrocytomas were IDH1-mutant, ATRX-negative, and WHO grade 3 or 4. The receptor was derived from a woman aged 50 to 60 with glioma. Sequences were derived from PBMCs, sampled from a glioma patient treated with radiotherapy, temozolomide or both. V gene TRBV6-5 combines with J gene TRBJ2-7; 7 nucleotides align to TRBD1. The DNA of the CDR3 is TGTGCCAGCAGTCCCTACCGGGACAGTTCCTACGAGCAGTACTTC. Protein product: CASSPYRDSSYEQYF.